Included here is one T cell receptor (beta chain) sequence, with context. Germline lookup yields CDR1 SGHKS and CDR2 YYEKEE (reference sequence). The CDR3 consists of 16 residues. Trimming removed 2 bases at V and 5 bases at J, with 17 bases between. Sequenced by immunoSEQ multiplex PCR; TCRdb stores in-frame clones only, minus some. This repertoire shows roughly 250,000 clones, 70% to 90% found once; its top ten account for around 2%. These data come from a study of blood T cell repertoires in COVID-19. Across the study: PBMCs, B-cell-depleted T cells, or T cells provided the cDNA or gDNA that made up the material.

Sequenced material: peripheral blood. J is TRBJ1-3 and V is TRBV5-5; D gene unclear. This clonotype was obtained from a woman in her forties who had recovered from COVID-19. The CDR3 DNA reads as TGTGCCAGCAGCTTAACCCTAACAGTAAAGAGAAACACCATATATTTT. Translation: CASSLTLTVKRNTIYF.